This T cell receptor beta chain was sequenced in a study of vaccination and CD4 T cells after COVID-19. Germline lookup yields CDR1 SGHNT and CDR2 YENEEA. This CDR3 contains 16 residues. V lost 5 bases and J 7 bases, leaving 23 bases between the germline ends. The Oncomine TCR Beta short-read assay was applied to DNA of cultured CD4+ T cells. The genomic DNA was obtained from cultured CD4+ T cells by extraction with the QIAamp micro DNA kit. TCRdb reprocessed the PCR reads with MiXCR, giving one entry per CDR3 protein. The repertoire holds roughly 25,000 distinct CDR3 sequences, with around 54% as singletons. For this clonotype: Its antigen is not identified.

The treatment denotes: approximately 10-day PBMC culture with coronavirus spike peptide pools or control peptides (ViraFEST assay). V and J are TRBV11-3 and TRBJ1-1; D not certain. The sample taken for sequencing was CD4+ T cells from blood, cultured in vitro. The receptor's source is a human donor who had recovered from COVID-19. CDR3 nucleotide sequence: TGTGCCAGCAGCAGACGGACTGTTGGGGTCCGTGGTGAAGCTTTCTTT. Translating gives CASSRRTVGVRGEAFF.